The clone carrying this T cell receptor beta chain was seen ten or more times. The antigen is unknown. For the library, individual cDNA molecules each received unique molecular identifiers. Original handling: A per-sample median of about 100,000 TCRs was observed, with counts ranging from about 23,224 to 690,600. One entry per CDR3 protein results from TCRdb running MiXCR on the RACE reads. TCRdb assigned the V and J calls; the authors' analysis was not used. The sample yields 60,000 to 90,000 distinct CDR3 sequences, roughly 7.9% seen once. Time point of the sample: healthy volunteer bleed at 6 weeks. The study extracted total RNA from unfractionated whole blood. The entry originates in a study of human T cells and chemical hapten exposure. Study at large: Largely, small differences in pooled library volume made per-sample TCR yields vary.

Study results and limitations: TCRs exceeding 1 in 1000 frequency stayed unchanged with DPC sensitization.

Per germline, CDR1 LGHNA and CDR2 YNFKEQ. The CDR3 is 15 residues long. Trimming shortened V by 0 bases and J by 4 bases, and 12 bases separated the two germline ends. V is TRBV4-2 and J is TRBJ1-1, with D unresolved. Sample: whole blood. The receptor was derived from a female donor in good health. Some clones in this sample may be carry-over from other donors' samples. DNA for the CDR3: TGTGCCAGCAGCCAAGAGTTAGTCGGACGCACTGAAGCTTTCTTT. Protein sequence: CASSQELVGRTEAFF.